This is a list of T cell receptor beta chains from one sample in a study of T cell responses to AZD1222 COVID-19 vaccine. Sequencing was performed with immunoSEQ multiplex PCR; in TCRdb, only in-frame clones are kept and a portion is missing. The sample yields about 110,000 clones, about 90% seen once. Sequencing was performed on peripheral blood, taken on day 0 of AZD1222 vaccination. These receptors were collected from an adult in good health. The CDR3 runs from the conserved cysteine through the conserved F or W. D genes are given only for firm matches. Clone size is not always given. Where it is, it says once, few, many or a class for expanded clones.

V gene	J gene	D gene	clone size	CDR3 length	CDR3 protein	CDR3 DNA
TRBV4-2	TRBJ1-2	NA	NA	15	CASSPTFWARDGYTF	TGTGCCAGCAGCCCGACGTTTTGGGCACGGGATGGCTACACCTTC
TRBV5-8	TRBJ1-5	NA	NA	17	CASSLDPGFFGNQPQHF	TGTGCCAGCAGCTTGGATCCAGGGTTTTTCGGCAATCAGCCCCAGCATTTT
TRBV9	TRBJ2-3	TRBD2	NA	13	CASSAGLADTQYF	TGTGCCAGCAGCGCCGGACTAGCGGATACGCAGTATTTT
TRBV6-5	TRBJ2-1	NA	NA	15	CASSQGWGSYNEQFF	TGTGCCAGCAGCCAGGGGTGGGGCTCCTACAATGAGCAGTTCTTC
TRBV6-6	TRBJ1-1	TRBD1	NA	13	CASSFLDRLGAFF	TGTGCCAGCAGTTTCCTGGACAGGCTTGGGGCTTTCTTT
TRBV5-1	TRBJ2-3	TRBD1	once	16	CASSFSGTGAPDTQYF	TGCGCCAGCAGCTTTTCCGGGACAGGGGCGCCAGATACGCAGTATTTT
TRBV30	TRBJ1-1	NA	NA	13	CAWSLAGFTEAFF	TGTGCCTGGAGTCTTGCCGGGTTCACTGAAGCTTTCTTT
TRBV20-1	TRBJ1-2	NA	NA	12	CSASFGAGGYTF	TGCAGTGCTAGTTTTGGGGCAGGAGGCTACACCTTC
TRBV19	TRBJ1-1	NA	NA	13	CASSIQGGTEAFF	TGTGCCAGTAGTATACAGGGCGGCACTGAAGCTTTCTTT
TRBV14	TRBJ1-2	NA	NA	13	CASSRTDRAGYTF	TGTGCCAGCAGCCGAACGGATAGAGCTGGCTACACCTTC
TRBV5-4	TRBJ2-1	NA	NA	15	CASSGRVAGFNEQFF	TGTGCCAGCAGCGGAAGGGTTGCAGGCTTTAATGAGCAGTTCTTC
TRBV6-2/TRBV6-3	TRBJ2-7	NA	NA	11	CASSGMYEQYF	TGTGCCAGCAGTGGGATGTACGAGCAGTACTTC
TRBV19	TRBJ2-1	NA	NA	17	CASSIPRQSSSYNEQFF	TGTGCCAGTAGTATACCAAGACAGTCCAGCTCCTACAATGAGCAGTTCTTC
TRBV18	TRBJ2-7	NA	NA	13	CASSPDPPGEQYF	TGTGCCAGCTCACCGGACCCTCCCGGCGAGCAGTACTTC
TRBV28	TRBJ1-2	TRBD1	NA	13	CASSWQGAYGYTF	TGTGCCAGCAGTTGGCAGGGGGCCTATGGCTACACCTTC
TRBV7-9	TRBJ2-5	TRBD2	NA	18	CASSLGLAGAQTQETQYF	TGTGCCAGCAGCTTAGGCCTAGCGGGAGCCCAGACCCAAGAGACCCAGTACTTC
TRBV18	TRBJ1-5	NA	NA	15	CASSPLNGVNQPQHF	TGTGCCAGCTCACCTCTGAACGGAGTCAATCAGCCCCAGCATTTT
TRBV13	TRBJ1-1	NA	once	13	CASSSGRGTEAFF	TGTGCCAGCAGCTCGGGCCGGGGCACTGAAGCTTTCTTT
TRBV27	TRBJ1-2	NA	NA	13	CASSSGMSYGYTF	TGTGCCAGCAGTTCAGGGATGAGCTATGGCTACACCTTC
TRBV11-3	TRBJ2-3	TRBD2	NA	16	CASSLGTSGSTDTQYF	TGTGCCAGCAGCTTAGGGACTAGCGGTAGCACAGATACGCAGTATTTT
TRBV4-1	TRBJ1-3	NA	NA	13	CASSLIFGNTIYF	TGCGCCAGCAGCCTTATCTTTGGAAACACCATATATTTT
TRBV11-2	TRBJ2-2	TRBD2	NA	15	CASSTGRGVTGELFF	TGTGCCAGCAGCACGGGGCGGGGGGTCACCGGGGAGCTGTTTTTT
TRBV5-6	TRBJ1-2	NA	NA	15	CASSSLFGGIGGYTF	TGTGCCAGCAGCTCTCTTTTTGGGGGCATTGGTGGCTACACCTTC
TRBV11-2	TRBJ2-7	NA	NA	15	CASSASPGQVYEQYF	TGTGCCAGCAGCGCCTCCCCGGGACAAGTCTACGAGCAGTACTTC
TRBV11-2	TRBJ1-6	TRBD1	once	13	CATTGTGNSPLHF	TGTGCCACCACAGGGACAGGGAATTCACCCCTCCACTTT
TRBV5-4	TRBJ2-2	TRBD1	NA	15	CASSLGTGVIGELFF	TGTGCCAGCAGCTTGGGGACAGGGGTGATCGGGGAGCTGTTTTTT
TRBV7-2	TRBJ1-5	NA	few	16	CASSLALRPETQPQHF	TGTGCCAGCAGCTTAGCGCTACGTCCCGAGACTCAGCCCCAGCATTTT
TRBV5-1	TRBJ2-2	TRBD1	NA	14	CASGTGTSGGELFF	TGCGCCAGCGGGACAGGCACTTCTGGCGGGGAGCTGTTTTTT
TRBV6-5	TRBJ1-5	NA	NA	13	CASSYRENQPQHF	TGTGCCAGCAGTTACAGGGAGAATCAGCCCCAGCATTTT
TRBV12-3/TRBV12-4	TRBJ2-3	NA	NA	11	CASSLTDTQYF	TGTGCCAGCAGTCTTACGGATACGCAGTATTTT
TRBV4-1	TRBJ1-5	NA	NA	17	CASSQQLGGYLNQPQHF	TGCGCCAGCAGCCAACAATTGGGGGGGTACCTCAATCAGCCCCAGCATTTT